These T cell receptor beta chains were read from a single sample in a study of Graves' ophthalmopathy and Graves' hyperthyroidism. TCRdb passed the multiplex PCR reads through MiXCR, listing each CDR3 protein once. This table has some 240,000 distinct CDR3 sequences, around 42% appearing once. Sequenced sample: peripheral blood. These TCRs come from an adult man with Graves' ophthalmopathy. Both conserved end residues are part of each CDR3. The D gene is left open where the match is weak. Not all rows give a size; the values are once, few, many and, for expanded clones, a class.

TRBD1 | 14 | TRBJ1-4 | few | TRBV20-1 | TGCAGTGCTGGACAGGGACTAACTAATGAAAAACTGTTTTTT | CSAGQGLTNEKLFF
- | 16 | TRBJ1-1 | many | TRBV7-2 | TGTGCCAGCAGCTCCGGCACGGGGGGCGCGGGGACTGAAGCTTTCTTT | CASSSGTGGAGTEAFF
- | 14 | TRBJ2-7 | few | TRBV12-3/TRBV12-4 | TGTGCCAGCAGTTCTGTCGGGACCTCCTACGAGCAGTACTTC | CASSSVGTSYEQYF
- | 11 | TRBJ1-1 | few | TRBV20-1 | TGCAGTCCCTGGGGAGGCACTGAAGCTTTCTTT | CSPWGGTEAFF
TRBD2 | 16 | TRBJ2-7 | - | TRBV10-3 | TGTGCCATCAGTGGGCCGGGGAGCGGGGGGGCGGACGAGCAGTACTTC | CAISGPGSGGADEQYF
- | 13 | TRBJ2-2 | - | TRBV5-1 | TGCGCCAGCACTACAGGGTTCACCGGGGAGCTGTTTTTT | CASTTGFTGELFF
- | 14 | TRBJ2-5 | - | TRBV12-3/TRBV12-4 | TGTGCCAGCAGCCCTGTTGTCCTAGGAGAGACCCAGTACTTC | CASSPVVLGETQYF
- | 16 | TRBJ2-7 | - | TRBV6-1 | TGTGCCAGCAGCGGCCCTTCCGGGCCTCTAAAGGACGAGCAGTACTTC | CASSGPSGPLKDEQYF
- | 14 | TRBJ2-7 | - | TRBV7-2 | TGTGCCAGCAGCTTAGTTTTACAGGGATACGAGCAGTACTTC | CASSLVLQGYEQYF
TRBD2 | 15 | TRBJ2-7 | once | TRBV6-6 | TGTGCCAGCAGTTACTGGGGCAGGGAGGGGTACGAGCAGTACTTC | CASSYWGREGYEQYF
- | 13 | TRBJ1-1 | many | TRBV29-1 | TGCAGCGTTGAACAGGGGCGGTACACTGAAGCTTTCTTT | CSVEQGRYTEAFF
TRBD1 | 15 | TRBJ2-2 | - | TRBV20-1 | TGCAGTGCTAGGTGGACAGGGGAACGCACCGGGGAGCTGTTTTTT | CSARWTGERTGELFF
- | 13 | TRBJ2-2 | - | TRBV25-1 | TGTGCCAGCAGTGCGACGAACACCGGGGAGCTGTTTTTT | CASSATNTGELFF
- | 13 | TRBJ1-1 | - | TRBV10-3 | TGTGCCAGCAGAATCGATAGGGGCACTGAAGCTTTCTTT | CASRIDRGTEAFF
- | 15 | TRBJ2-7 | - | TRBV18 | TGTGCCAGCTCACCTACCGAACTAGTGACCTACGAGCAGTACTTC | CASSPTELVTYEQYF
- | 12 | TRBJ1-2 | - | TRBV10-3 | TGTGCCAGCAGAACGGACGGCTATGGCTACACCTTC | CASRTDGYGYTF
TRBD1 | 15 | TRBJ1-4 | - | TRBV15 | TGTGCCACCAGCAGATTTTGGGACAGTGATGAAAAACTGTTTTTT | CATSRFWDSDEKLFF